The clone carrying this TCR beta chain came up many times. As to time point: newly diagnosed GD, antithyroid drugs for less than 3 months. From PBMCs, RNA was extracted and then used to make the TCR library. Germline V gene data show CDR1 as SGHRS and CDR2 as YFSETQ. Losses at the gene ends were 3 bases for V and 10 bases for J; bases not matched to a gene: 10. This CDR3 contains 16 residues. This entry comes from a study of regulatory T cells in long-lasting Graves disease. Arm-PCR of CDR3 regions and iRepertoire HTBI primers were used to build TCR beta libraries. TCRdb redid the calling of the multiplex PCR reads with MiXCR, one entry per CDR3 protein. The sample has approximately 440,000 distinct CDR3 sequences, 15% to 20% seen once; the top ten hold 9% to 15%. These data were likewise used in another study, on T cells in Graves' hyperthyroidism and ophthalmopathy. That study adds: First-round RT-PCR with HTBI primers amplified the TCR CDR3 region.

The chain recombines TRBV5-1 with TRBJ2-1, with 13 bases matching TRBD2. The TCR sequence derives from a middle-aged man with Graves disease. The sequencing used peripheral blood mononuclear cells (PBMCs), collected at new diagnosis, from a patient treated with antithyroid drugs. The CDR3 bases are TGCGCCAGCAGCTGGGGACTAGCGGGGCGGTACATCGAGCAGTTCTTC. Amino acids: CASSWGLAGRYIEQFF. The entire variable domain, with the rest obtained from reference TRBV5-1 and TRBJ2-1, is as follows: KAGVTQTPRYLIKTRGQQVTLSCSPISGHRSVSWYQQTPGQGLQFLFEYFSETQRNKGNFPGRFSGRQFSNSRSEMNVSTLELGDSALYLCASSWGLAGRYIEQFFGPGTRLTVL.